This is a list of T cell receptor beta chains from one sample in a study of blood T cells in healthy people across ages. One entry per CDR3 protein results from TCRdb running MiXCR on the 5' RACE reads. The sample lists 850,000 to 950,000 distinct CDR3 sequences, about 30% occurring once. The sequenced sample was blood. The origin of the receptors is a woman older than 75 in good health. Each CDR3 is given with its conserved first and last residue. Fields, in order: clone size, V gene, CDR3 protein. Only some rows state a clone size, as once, few, many or a class for expanded clones.

many	TRBV24-1	CATSDTLAGGYNEQFF
NA	TRBV6-2/TRBV6-3	CASSRVKINYGYTF
NA	TRBV7-2	CASSLGGTDRLYGYTF
many	TRBV20-1	CSARPGTGVRKSGYTF
many	TRBV5-1	CASSLDGQGAATQYF
NA	TRBV7-9	CASSGYRPQETQYF
many	TRBV15	CATSRGGGRNNYEQYF
NA	TRBV10-1	CASSGHSNQPQHF
many	TRBV6-2/TRBV6-3	CASSYSGQNGYTF
few	TRBV7-9	CASSPGAVRGNEQFF
once	TRBV6-5	CASSFLRDRGPYEQYF
NA	TRBV14	CASSRAFNEKLFF
few	TRBV28	CASSLPFGNSYEQYF
few	TRBV20-1	CSANNEQGLGGYTF
NA	TRBV7-2	CASSLSGGFPAEQFF
many	TRBV6-2/TRBV6-3	CASSYRATEKLFF
many	TRBV29-1	CSALRASGDLYNEQFF
NA	TRBV5-1	CASSLGDMKSLSGYTF
many	TRBV24-1	CATSDPNPQGGRSTDTQYF
few	TRBV18	CASSPVAGARDEQFF
NA	TRBV2	CASSVLQTNTGELFF
many	TRBV5-1	CASSLQGPSSYEQYF
NA	TRBV5-6	CASSFFNEQFF
few	TRBV20-1	CSARVSRDRGVGEKLFF
few	TRBV7-9	CASSHPPGQAEQFF
many	TRBV5-1	CASSQGLAGVSEQFF
once	TRBV6-2/TRBV6-3	CASSRGQDSYEQYF
NA	TRBV6-2/TRBV6-3	CASKNFSGGPMNTQYF
many	TRBV4-3	CASSQWDHFGETQYF
few	TRBV3-1	CASSPLAGGFSYNEQFF
once	TRBV28	CASSLSGQISTEAFF
NA	TRBV5-1	CASSTSTGAYTDTQYF
many	TRBV20-1	CSARVPGSSYEQYF
NA	TRBV30	CAWSVKVETQYF
NA	TRBV6-2/TRBV6-3	CASSYSAGVNTGELFF
many	TRBV7-2	CASSIGDGRRGDTQYF
NA	TRBV29-1	CSVVQQGRQETQYF
NA	TRBV2	CASSEERTDTQYF
many	TRBV4-3	CASSQDSGVNSPLHF
few	TRBV9	CASSSGQGLANTGELFF
many	TRBV7-2	CASSPTGSGANVLTF
few	TRBV4-2	CASSRNTGERTEAFF
NA	TRBV7-2	CASSLRGQVLGTNEKLFF
many	TRBV7-2	CASSQGQLYEQYF
NA	TRBV10-3	CAISDSTSGGTDTQYF
NA	TRBV5-1	CASSLVVRGSGSHNEQFF
few	TRBV7-2	CASSSGLANQPQHF
once	TRBV28	CASRRGGGNEQYF
many	TRBV7-2	CASTLRAGGQETQYF
many	TRBV5-5	CASSFRDRGFDEQFF
few	TRBV5-6	CASSLRTGLVNYGYTF
many	TRBV7-2	CASSLVQGSNQPQHF
NA	TRBV3-1	CASSPQTGTENYEQYF